This TCR beta chain was sequenced during a study of blood T cell repertoires in COVID-19. Study overall: COVID-19 samples, acute and convalescent, were from the United States, Italy and Spain.

Generated by immunoSEQ multiplex PCR, the TCRdb table keeps only in-frame clones and is missing some. This table holds approximately 130,000 clones, 75% to 90% found once. Germline assignment: CDR1 SGHTA and CDR2 FQGTGA. The CDR3 length is 15 residues. Between the trimmed V and J ends, which lost 5 bases and 3 bases, there was a span of 17 bases. The receptor was isolated from a woman aged 45-65 years who had recovered from COVID-19. J is TRBJ2-7 and V is TRBV7-3; a possible D gene is TRBD2 (6 bases). What was sequenced was peripheral blood. The CDR3 loop reads CASSRQPGLNYEQYF. The CDR3 DNA sequence: TGTGCCAGCAGCCGTCAGCCGGGACTGAACTACGAGCAGTACTTC.